These 7 T cell receptor beta chains were all obtained from the same sample, sequenced in a study of beta chain features in type 1 diabetes. What was sequenced were expressed TCRB transcripts, since all of the isolated RNA had been reverse transcribed. Profiled with immunoSEQ multiplex PCR; TCRdb holds only in-frame clones, not every one. The sample carries some 410,000 clones, about 15% recorded once. Sequencing was done on a sample of naive CD4+ T cells from blood. The source is a man younger than 40 in good health.

This clone was seen a handful of times. This chain uses TRBV18 with TRBJ2-7, with D possibly matching TRBD1 (6 bases). This CDR3 spans 13 amino acids. Germline CDR1 and CDR2: KGHSH and LQKENI. Trimming shortened V by 5 bases and J by 6 bases, and 14 bases separated the two germline ends. The DNA of the CDR3 is TGTGCCAGCTCAATTAACAGGGACGGCGAGCAGTACTTC. Its translation: CASSINRDGEQYF. Combining the CDR3 with reference TRBV18 and TRBJ2-7 gives the whole variable domain NAGVMQNPRHLVRRRGQEARLRCSPMKGHSHVYWYRQLPEEGLKFMVYLQKENIIDESGMPKERFSAEFPKEGPSILRIQQVVRGDSAAYFCASSINRDGEQYFGPGTRLTVT.

The gene calls are TRBV21-1 and TRBJ2-7. TRBV21-1 is deemed a pseudogene. This CDR3 is built from 16 residues. This CDR3 is CASSKDRGANLYEQYF. The CDR3 nucleotides are TGTGCCAGCAGCAAAGATAGGGGGGCGAATCTCTACGAGCAGTACTTC.

This sequence joins TRBV7-9 and TRBJ2-7; D not certain. CDR3 length: 15 residues. Between the trimmed V and J ends, which lost 5 bases and 5 bases, there was a span of 19 bases. Germline CDR1 and CDR2: SEHNR and FQNEAQ (reference sequence). The CDR3 sequence: CASSHHGQVGNEQYV. CDR3 in DNA: TGTGCCAGCAGCCACCACGGGCAGGTCGGAAACGAGCAGTACGTC.

The chain has TRBV7-9 and TRBJ1-5; TRBD1 might be the D (6 bases). CDR3 length: 16 amino acids. CDR1 is SEHNR and CDR2 is FQNEAQ in the germline V gene (reference sequence). Trimming removed 1 base from V and 2 bases from J, with 12 bases in between. The CDR3 DNA reads as TGTGCCAGCAGCTTAGAGGGGGGAGGAGGCAATCAGCCCCAGCATTTT. Its protein product is CASSLEGGGGNQPQHF.

The V gene is TRBV5-1, the J gene TRBJ2-3, with 8 nucleotides matching TRBD1. This CDR3 region has 15 residues. Germline CDR1 SGHRS, CDR2 YFSETQ. With 4 bases clipped from V and 3 bases from J, the junction kept 7 bases outside the gene matches. CDR3 in amino acids: CASSPWQGATDTQYF. DNA for the CDR3: TGCGCCAGCAGCCCCTGGCAGGGGGCAACAGATACGCAGTATTTT. Complete variable domain (other parts from reference TRBV5-1 and TRBJ2-3): KAGVTQTPRYLIKTRGQQVTLSCSPISGHRSVSWYQQTPGQGLQFLFEYFSETQRNKGNFPGRFSGRQFSNSRSEMNVSTLELGDSALYLCASSPWQGATDTQYFGPGTRLTVL.

The J gene is TRBJ2-5, the V gene TRBV25-1; possible D gene TRBD1, 5 bases. This CDR3 spans 15 amino acids. The germline V gene has CDR1 MGHDK and CDR2 SYGVNS. Trimming took off 4 bases at V and 5 bases at J, with 17 bases between the two ends. DNA for the CDR3: TGTGCCAGCAGTGCTAAAACAGGAACCGGGGAGACCCAGTACTTC. Its translation is CASSAKTGTGETQYF.

The J gene is TRBJ1-2, the V gene TRBV5-4; D not certain. The CDR3 is made up of 13 amino acids. V was trimmed by 4 bases and J by 7 bases, leaving 14 bases between them. The germline V gene has CDR1 SGHNT and CDR2 YYREEE (reference sequence). The CDR3 bases are TGTGCCAGCAGCGTTCCGGGAATTACTGGCTACACCTTC. It is translated as CASSVPGITGYTF.